The 18 T cell receptor beta chains below were found in one sample sequenced in a study of regulatory T cells in long-lasting Graves disease. Through Arm-PCR of CDR3 regions and iRepertoire HTBI primers, TCR beta libraries were built. MiXCR, run by TCRdb on the multiplex PCR reads, gives a single entry per CDR3 protein. The sample includes 350,000 to 500,000 distinct CDR3 sequences, roughly a fifth of them seen just once. Time point indicated: persistent/refractory GD, antithyroid drugs over 5 years with positive TRAb. PBMC RNA was the source of the TCR library. The sample in question was peripheral blood mononuclear cells (PBMCs), obtained when the disease was refractory, from a patient treated with antithyroid drugs. The origin of the receptors is a female donor with Graves disease.

This clonotype was seen many times. V and J are TRBV27 and TRBJ1-1; D may be TRBD1 (5 bases). CDR3 length equals 14 residues. Per germline, CDR1 MNHEY and CDR2 SMNVEV (reference sequence). V lost 3 bases and J lost 5, with 13 bases in between. The CDR3 reads CASSFGGVETEAFF. The CDR3 bases are TGTGCCAGCAGTTTCGGGGGGGTTGAAACTGAAGCTTTCTTT.

The chain recombines TRBV20-1 with TRBJ2-2; D is unresolved. CDR1 is DFQATT and CDR2 is SNEGSKA in the germline V gene (reference sequence). V dropped 2 bases and J dropped 8 bases, with 6 bases sitting between them. The CDR3 has 11 residues. This CDR3 is CSARPFGELFF. DNA for the CDR3: TGCAGTGCTAGACCCTTTGGGGAGCTGTTTTTT.

This chain uses TRBV10-2 with TRBJ2-2; D not resolved. The V and J ends lost 7 bases and 4 bases respectively, with 7 bases between them. The CDR3 spans 12 residues. Per the germline V gene, CDR1 is WSHSY and CDR2 is SAAADI. CDR3 DNA: TGCGCCAGCACGGAGAGCACCGGGGAGCTGTTTTTT. It yields the protein CASTESTGELFF.

As for this clonotype: A much larger clone lies a single base off, so this may be a read error. This chain connects TRBV28 to TRBJ1-2; no clear D. V was pared by 5 bases and J by 4 bases, with 14 bases between. Germline V gene lookup returns CDR1 MDHEN and CDR2 SYDVKM. The CDR3 is 14 residues long. The CDR3, as DNA: TGTGCCAGCAGTGTTGCCAGCCGGGGCTATGGCTACACCTTC. Its translation: CASSVASRGYGYTF.

This clonotype was seen many times. The chain is built from TRBV28 and TRBJ1-1; no firm D call. Germline lookup yields CDR1 MDHEN and CDR2 SYDVKM. V was trimmed by 5 bases and J by 11 bases, leaving 18 bases between them. The CDR3 loop spans 13 amino acids. In DNA, the CDR3 is TGTGCCAGCAGTGTGGACGGCGCCTTTGGCGCTTTCTTT. Translating it yields CASSVDGAFGAFF.

This clonotype was picked up a small number of times. The chain recombines TRBV28 with TRBJ2-1; D gene uncertain. This CDR3 comprises 16 residues. CDR1 and CDR2 (germline): MDHEN, SYDVKM. V gave up 7 bases and J gave up 0 bases, with 16 bases separating them. The CDR3 loop reads CASISGLGDSYNEQFF. CDR3 DNA sequence: TGTGCCAGCATATCGGGCCTAGGAGACTCCTACAATGAGCAGTTCTTC.

In its sample, this clonotype was seen a few times. The chain employs TRBV5-6 and TRBJ2-1; D unclear. The CDR3 runs to 12 residues. From germline, CDR1 is SGHDT and CDR2 YYEEEE. V lost 3 bases and J 6 bases, leaving 7 bases between the germline ends. CDR3: CASSSTPNEQFF. CDR3 coding DNA: TGTGCCAGCAGCTCCACCCCCAATGAGCAGTTCTTC.

This clonotype was seen many times. This chain connects TRBV12-3 or TRBV12-4 to TRBJ1-1, with TRBD1 identical over 7 bases. The CDR3 is made up of 14 amino acids. V was pared by 3 bases and J by 6 bases, with 7 bases of the junction left unmatched. CDR3 DNA: TGTGCCAGCAGTTTTAGGGGGCGGGAGGCTGAAGCTTTCTTT. It yields the protein CASSFRGREAEAFF.

This clonotype was seen a few times. The rearrangement uses TRBV20-1 and TRBJ2-4; TRBD2 matches 7 bases. This CDR3 comprises 15 residues. The V gene end was trimmed by 4 bases and the J gene end by 0 bases; junction bases not matched to a gene: 6. The germline gives CDR1 DFQATT, CDR2 SNEGSKA (reference sequence). The DNA for the CDR3 is TGCAGTGCTACTAATGCGGGGGAAGCCAAAAACATTCAGTACTTC. The encoded protein is CSATNAGEAKNIQYF.

This clonotype was picked up many times. This sequence joins TRBV6-1 and TRBJ2-7; 14 positions agree with TRBD2. The CDR3 spans 16 residues. Losses at the gene ends were 7 bases for V and 5 bases for J; bases not matched to a gene: 10. Germline loops: CDR1 MNHNS, CDR2 SASEGT. CDR3 residues: CASTHPGLAGVDEQYF. The CDR3 coding sequence is TGTGCCAGCACCCACCCGGGACTAGCGGGAGTCGACGAGCAGTACTTC.

This clonotype was seen at least ten times. CDR3 loop: CASPEEGTGPKNTEAFF. DNA for the CDR3: TGCGCCAGCCCTGAAGAAGGGACAGGTCCCAAGAACACTGAAGCTTTCTTT. The chain is built from TRBV10-2 and TRBJ1-1, with TRBD1 identical over 8 bases. CDR1 WSHSY and CDR2 SAAADI come from the germline V gene. This CDR3 has 17 residues. Trimming took 8 bases from V and 1 from J; bases not matched to a gene: 15.

As for this clonotype: A clone one base away is much larger, so this may be a read error. This chain uses TRBV6-2 or TRBV6-3 with TRBJ2-5; D is unclear. Germline CDR1 reads MNHEY; CDR2 reads SVGEGT. CDR3 length: 14 amino acids. The CDR3 DNA follows: TGTGCCAGCAGTTACTCGTACTACCAAGAGACCCAGCACTTC. This translates into CASSYSYYQETQHF.

This chain links TRBV5-1 with TRBJ2-1, with D possibly TRBD2 on 5 matching bases. Germline-derived CDR1 and CDR2 are SGHRS and YFSETQ. Trimming cost V 4 bases and J 15 bases, with 17 bases left between them. This CDR3 is 12 amino acids long. The CDR3 spells CASSPSGEPSFF. The DNA of the CDR3 is TGCGCCAGCAGCCCTTCCGGGGAGCCTTCGTTCTTC.

At least ten counts were recorded for this clonotype. The rearrangement links TRBV30 to TRBJ2-5; D gene uncertain. V lost 1 base, J lost 7 bases, and 10 bases lay in between. The germline V gene has CDR1 GTSNPN and CDR2 SVGIG (reference sequence). There are 12 residues in the CDR3. The CDR3 sequence: CAWSGLSPTQYF. For the CDR3, the DNA is TGTGCCTGGAGTGGCCTGTCTCCGACCCAGTACTTC.

In its sample, this clonotype was seen many times. The chain combines TRBV20-1 with TRBJ2-7; 9 nucleotides match TRBD2. CDR1 and CDR2 from the germline V gene are DFQATT and SNEGSKA (reference sequence). The CDR3 runs to 14 residues. With V trimmed by 5 bases and J by 5 bases, 10 bases remained unmatched. This CDR3 is CSAPRGSGSDEQYF. CDR3 coding DNA: TGCAGTGCTCCCCGTGGTAGCGGGAGCGACGAGCAGTACTTC.

This rearrangement joins TRBV29-1 to TRBJ1-1; 11 positions match TRBD1. Germline V gene data show CDR1 as SQVTM and CDR2 as ANQGSEA. V lost 8 bases to trimming and J lost 5 bases; unmatched junction nucleotides: 7. The CDR3 runs 13 residues. The CDR3 is CSSAGTGGTEAFF. DNA of the CDR3: TGCAGCTCCGCGGGGACAGGGGGGACTGAAGCTTTCTTT.

This clonotype was counted only a few times. The rearrangement uses TRBV18 and TRBJ2-1; tentative D call: TRBD1 (6 bases). This CDR3 contains 15 residues. Germline assignment: CDR1 KGHSH and CDR2 LQKENI. The V end lost 2 bases, the J end lost 8 bases, and 16 bases lay between the germline ends. CDR3 region: CASSPSGEIGYEQFF. The DNA for the CDR3 is TGTGCCAGCTCACCATCAGGGGAGATTGGTTATGAGCAGTTCTTC.

The gene calls are TRBV7-9 and TRBJ1-5; no clear D. CDR1 and CDR2 (germline): SEHNR, FQNEAQ (reference sequence). V was trimmed by 3 bases and J by 4 bases, leaving 10 bases between them. The CDR3 totals 14 residues. CDR3 DNA sequence: TGTGCCAGCAGCTTCGGTCCGGGGAATCAGCCCCAGCATTTT. Translating gives CASSFGPGNQPQHF.